This T cell receptor (beta chain) was sequenced for a study of shared clonotypes between healthy human individuals. Each cell subset's genomic DNA was divided evenly among several immunoSEQ plates. Profiling relied on immunoSEQ multiplex PCR, and the TCRdb table lists in-frame clones only, not all of them. The data hold about 490,000 clones, with 81% observed a single time. As for this clone: The antigen is unknown.

It was tens of millions of PBMCs that unsorted samples used for genomic DNA. Study-wide findings and caveats: Collection of samples was limited to blood; tissue repertoires likely differ. Clonotype sharing among donors likely depends on sequencing depth.

Per germline, CDR1 MNHNY and CDR2 SVGAGI (reference sequence). The J segment lost 2 bases and the V segment lost 4 bases, leaving 3 bases of the junction unmatched. This CDR3 region has 14 residues. Specimen: PBMCs. The receptor was isolated from a woman between 40 and 55 years old in good health. Some clones in this sample may be carry-over from other donors' samples. The chain combines TRBV6-6 with TRBJ2-5, with 8 bases aligning to TRBD2. The CDR3 DNA reads TGTGCCAGCAGTTTCCCGGGGGGGCAAGAGACCCAGTACTTC. Translated, it gives CASSFPGGQETQYF.